The 32 T cell receptor beta chains reported below all come from one sample, sequenced in a study of T cells in Graves' hyperthyroidism and ophthalmopathy. Amplified regions were TCR beta CDR3 sequences from RNA transcripts. The primer set for the first-round RT-PCR of the TCR CDR3 was HTBI. TCRdb fed the multiplex PCR reads into MiXCR, producing one record per CDR3 protein. The sample shows hundreds of thousands of distinct CDR3 sequences, 38% of them seen only once. The material sequenced was blood. These receptors were obtained from a man between 18 and 35 years old with Graves' hyperthyroidism.

The genes are TRBV2 and TRBJ1-6; D is perhaps TRBD1 (5 bases). V was clipped by 1 base and J by 5 bases, with 12 bases between them. The CDR3 consists of 16 residues. Germline CDR1 SNHLY, CDR2 FYNNEI. CDR3 amino acids: CASSEGGGANNSPLHF. CDR3 sequence (DNA): TGTGCCAGCAGTGAAGGGGGGGGTGCCAATAATTCACCCCTCCACTTT.

The chain has TRBV6-6 and TRBJ1-1; TRBD1 agrees at 10 bases. CDR3 length: 12 amino acids. Trimming removed 6 bases from V and 11 bases from J; junction bases left unmatched: 6. CDR1 is MNHNY and CDR2 is SVGAGI in the germline V gene (reference sequence). This chain's CDR3 is CASRRQGAGAFF. The CDR3, as DNA: TGTGCCAGCAGACGACAGGGGGCCGGCGCTTTCTTT.

This clonotype has ten or more counts. The gene calls are TRBV15 and TRBJ1-6; D call uncertain. There are 15 residues in the CDR3. Trimming shortened V by 1 base and J by 7 bases, and 11 bases separated the two germline ends. Germline assignment: CDR1 LNHNV and CDR2 YYDKDF (reference sequence). The CDR3 coding sequence is TGTGCCACCAGCAGAGGCGCCTTATCCAATTCACCCCTCCACTTT. Translating it yields CATSRGALSNSPLHF. Using reference TRBV15 and TRBJ1-6 for the parts outside the CDR3, the full variable domain is DAMVIQNPRYQVTQFGKPVTLSCSQTLNHNVMYWYQQKSSQAPKLLFHYYDKDFNNEADTPDNFQSRRPNTSFCFLDIRSPGLGDTAMYLCATSRGALSNSPLHFGNGTRLTVT.

This clonotype was found many times. V is TRBV2 and J is TRBJ1-5; D ambiguous. From germline, CDR1 is SNHLY and CDR2 FYNNEI. The CDR3 covers 15 residues. Trimming pared 6 bases from V and 5 bases from J, leaving 17 bases between. The CDR3 nucleotides are TGTGCCAGCAGACGGAGCTCCCTCATCGATCAGCCCCAGCATTTT. It translates to CASRRSSLIDQPQHF. The full variable domain, completed using reference TRBV2 and TRBJ1-5, is EPEVTQTPSHQVTQMGQEVILRCVPISNHLYFYWYRQILGQKVEFLVSFYNNEISEKSEIFDDQFSVERPDGSNFTLKIRSTKLEDSAMYFCASRRSSLIDQPQHFGDGTRLSIL.

DNA for the CDR3: TGTGCCAGCACTGTAGGGGGGCGCCGGACTGAAGCTTTCTTT. This encodes CASTVGGRRTEAFF. The rearrangement joins TRBV2 to TRBJ1-1; D is possibly TRBD1 (6 bases). This CDR3 region has 14 residues. Germline V CDR1 and CDR2: SNHLY, FYNNEI. Between the trimmed V and J ends, which lost 7 bases and 5 bases, there was a span of 17 bases.

The gene calls are TRBV19 and TRBJ1-1; D is ambiguous. The CDR3 totals 13 residues. The V gene's germline CDR1 is LNHDA and CDR2 SQIVND (reference sequence). Trimming cost V 6 bases and J 2 bases, with 10 bases left between them. Here the CDR3 DNA reads TGTGCCAGTAGAGTGTCGGACAACACTGAAGCTTTCTTT. Translated: CASRVSDNTEAFF. Together with reference TRBV19 and TRBJ1-1, the CDR3 gives the full variable domain: DGGITQSPKYLFRKEGQNVTLSCEQNLNHDAMYWYRQDPGQGLRLIYYSQIVNDFQKGDIAEGYSVSREKKESFPLTVTSAQKNPTAFYLCASRVSDNTEAFFGQGTRLTVV.

This clonotype turned up a few times. This chain links TRBV6-5 with TRBJ2-7; 10 bases are shared with TRBD1. CDR1 and CDR2 (germline): MNHEY, SVGAGI. Trimming took 2 bases from V and 3 from J; bases not matched to a gene: 1. This CDR3 contains 14 residues. CDR3 protein: CASSYDRGLYEQYF. The DNA for the CDR3 is TGTGCCAGCAGTTACGACAGGGGGCTCTACGAGCAGTACTTC.

This clonotype appeared a few times. This chain connects TRBV6-5 to TRBJ1-2; 7 bases align to TRBD1. V shed 4 bases and J 2 bases; nucleotides not matched to a gene: 7. The germline gives CDR1 MNHEY, CDR2 SVGAGI. This CDR3 contains 15 residues. CDR3 DNA: TGTGCCAGCAGTTCCCCGACAGGGCCCAACTATGGCTACACCTTC. Translated, it gives CASSSPTGPNYGYTF.

This clonotype has just a few counts. This chain connects TRBV5-6 to TRBJ2-2, with 9 positions matching TRBD1. CDR3 length: 15 residues. Trimming cost V 4 bases and J 7 bases; bases outside gene matches: 8. CDR1 and CDR2 from the germline V gene are SGHDT and YYEEEE. CDR3 bases: TGTGCCAGCAGCCCTGGGACAGGGAAAGGCGGGGAGCTGTTTTTT. Protein: CASSPGTGKGGELFF. Full variable domain (rest looked up from reference TRBV5-6 and TRBJ2-2): DAGVTQSPTHLIKTRGQQVTLRCSPKSGHDTVSWYQQALGQGPQFIFQYYEEEERQRGNFPDRFSGHQFPNYSSELNVNALLLGDSALYLCASSPGTGKGGELFFGEGSRLTVL.

This clonotype came up many times. The V gene is TRBV7-8, the J gene TRBJ2-7, with 8 bases lining up with TRBD2. The CDR3 length is 15 residues. With 6 bases clipped from V and 3 bases from J, the junction kept 10 bases outside the gene matches. CDR1 is SGHVS, CDR2 FQNEAQ, per germline. Here the CDR3 reads CASSSTSGKIYEQYF. The CDR3 nucleotides read TGTGCCAGCAGTTCAACTAGCGGTAAGATCTACGAGCAGTACTTC.

The chain recombines TRBV10-3 with TRBJ1-4; D unresolved. CDR1 ENHRY and CDR2 SYGVKD come from the germline V gene. CDR3 size: 11 residues. V gave up 6 bases and J gave up 11 bases, with 10 bases separating them. The CDR3 sequence: CAISPPGKLFF. The DNA of the CDR3 is TGTGCCATCAGCCCCCCGGGGAAACTGTTTTTT.

This clonotype was detected ten times or more. The chain has TRBV7-8 and TRBJ2-6; D remains unclear. Germline CDR1 is SGHVS and CDR2 is FQNEAQ. The CDR3 is made up of 13 amino acids. Trimming took off 3 bases at V and 14 bases at J, with 14 bases between the two ends. The CDR3 here is CASSFRSTRLLTF. As DNA, the CDR3 is TGTGCCAGCAGCTTTAGGTCCACTCGACTCCTGACTTTC. Using reference TRBV7-8 and TRBJ2-6 for the parts outside the CDR3, the full variable domain is GAGVSQSPRYKVAKRGQDVALRCDPISGHVSLFWYQQALGQGPEFLTYFQNEAQLDKSGLPSDRFFAERPEGSVSTLKIQRTQQEDSAVYLCASSFRSTRLLTFGAGSRLTVL.

V gene TRBV24-1 combines with J gene TRBJ2-2; 8 nucleotides agree with TRBD2. V was pared by 4 bases and J by 3 bases, with 6 bases of the junction left unmatched. The CDR3 totals 16 residues. Germline V CDR1 and CDR2: KGHDR, SFDVKD. This CDR3 reads CATSDPGTRDTGELFF. CDR3 coding DNA: TGTGCCACCAGTGACCCCGGGACTAGAGACACCGGGGAGCTGTTTTTT.

This clonotype was detected ten times or more. This sequence joins TRBV10-2 and TRBJ1-3; D may be TRBD1 (6 bases). V lost 7 bases to trimming and J lost 3 bases, with 16 bases between them. The CDR3 loop spans 15 amino acids. Germline CDR1 is WSHSY and CDR2 is SAAADI. CDR3 region: CASMDSLLGGNTIYF. CDR3 DNA sequence: TGCGCCAGCATGGACAGCCTGTTGGGTGGAAACACCATATATTTT.

The genes are TRBV6-1 and TRBJ1-2; perhaps TRBD1 as D (5 bases). This CDR3 comprises 14 residues. Germline CDR1 MNHNS, CDR2 SASEGT. V lost 5 bases and J lost 7, with 17 bases in between. For the CDR3, the DNA is TGTGCCAGCAGTTACCGGGGACCAACGACTGGCTACACCTTC. This encodes CASSYRGPTTGYTF.

This clonotype came up once. This chain links TRBV28 with TRBJ2-3, with TRBD2 matching 8 bases. CDR3 length: 15 amino acids. The germline V gene encodes CDR1 MDHEN and CDR2 SYDVKM. With 3 bases clipped from V and 1 base from J, the junction kept 3 bases outside the gene matches. CDR3 nucleotides: TGTGCCAGCAGTTTCACGGGAGGGGGCACAGATACGCAGTATTTT. It is translated as CASSFTGGGTDTQYF.

This clonotype was observed a single time. This could be a read error, since a much larger clone is one nucleotide away. The chain recombines TRBV7-2 with TRBJ1-6; D might be TRBD1 (5 bases). This CDR3 is built from 14 residues. Germline assignment: CDR1 SGHTA and CDR2 FQGNSA. The CDR3 region has the DNA TGTGCCAACAGCTTACTGGGGGACGATTCACCCCTCCACTTT. Amino acid sequence: CANSLLGDDSPLHF.

In this sample, this clonotype turned up many times. This chain joins TRBV2 and TRBJ1-1, with D unclear. Trimming cost V 6 bases and J 11 bases, with 10 bases left between them. Germline-derived CDR1 and CDR2 are SNHLY and FYNNEI. This CDR3 is 10 amino acids long. CDR3 amino acids: CASSGLEAFF. CDR3 coding DNA: TGTGCCAGCAGCGGCTTGGAGGCTTTCTTT.

The CDR3 DNA reads as TGTGCCAGCAGCGTTGGTAGGACAGGGGCGGACGAGCAGTACTTC. Its protein product is CASSVGRTGADEQYF. The genes are TRBV5-6 and TRBJ2-7; 9 bases are a match to TRBD1. Germline V gives CDR1 SGHDT, CDR2 YYEEEE. Losses at the gene ends were 4 bases for V and 5 bases for J; bases not matched to a gene: 10. There are 15 residues in the CDR3. Full variable domain (outside the CDR3, taken from reference TRBV5-6 and TRBJ2-7): DAGVTQSPTHLIKTRGQQVTLRCSPKSGHDTVSWYQQALGQGPQFIFQYYEEEERQRGNFPDRFSGHQFPNYSSELNVNALLLGDSALYLCASSVGRTGADEQYFGPGTRLTVT.

This chain's CDR3 is CASATGTGQPQYF. The CDR3 DNA reads TGTGCCAGCGCGACAGGGACGGGACAGCCCCAGTACTTC. This chain connects TRBV2 to TRBJ2-5, with TRBD1 matching 7 bases. Germline V lookup: CDR1 SNHLY, CDR2 FYNNEI. The trim removed 8 bases at V and 9 bases at J, leaving 12 bases unmatched. There are 13 residues in the CDR3.

This clonotype was recorded once. Here the CDR3 reads CSLAMGLNTEAFF. CDR3 nucleotides: TGCAGCTTAGCGATGGGCCTGAACACTGAAGCTTTCTTT. This chain joins TRBV29-1 and TRBJ1-1; D ambiguous. This CDR3 is 13 amino acids long. Germline CDR1 is SQVTM and CDR2 is ANQGSEA. V lost 8 bases to trimming and J lost 0 bases, with 13 bases between them.

This clonotype was seen only a few times. The rearrangement joins TRBV5-5 to TRBJ1-6, with D tentatively TRBD1 (6 bases). This CDR3 is 13 amino acids long. V lost 2 bases and J 9 bases, leaving 9 bases between the germline ends. Germline loops: CDR1 SGHKS, CDR2 YYEKEE (reference sequence). The CDR3 coding sequence is TGTGCCAGCAGCTTCGGGGGGCGTTCACCCCTCCACTTT. Translated, it gives CASSFGGRSPLHF.

This clonotype appeared a few times. CDR3 in amino acids: CASSIPGDRQETQYF. CDR3 coding DNA: TGTGCCAGCAGCATACCCGGCGACAGGCAAGAGACCCAGTACTTC. V is TRBV7-9 and J is TRBJ2-5, with D possibly being TRBD1 (6 bases). With 5 bases removed from V and 2 bases from J, the gap between germline ends came to 15 bases. Germline V CDR1 and CDR2: SEHNR, FQNEAQ (reference sequence). This CDR3 region has 15 residues.

The table lists this clonotype with a few counts. The genes are TRBV7-2 and TRBJ2-7; weak D call: TRBD2 (5 bases). The V end lost 2 bases, the J end lost 7 bases, and 12 bases lay between the germline ends. The CDR3 runs to 13 residues. Per the germline V gene, CDR1 is SGHTA and CDR2 is FQGNSA. CDR3 coding DNA: TGTGCCAGCAGCTTAACTGATGCGGGTGAGCAGTACTTC. Encoded protein: CASSLTDAGEQYF.

This clonotype has ten or more counts. The rearrangement links TRBV20-1 to TRBJ2-5; 7 nucleotides align to TRBD2. The CDR3 sequence is 13 residues long. Germline CDR1 and CDR2: DFQATT and SNEGSKA (reference sequence). The trim removed 6 bases at V and 2 bases at J, leaving 6 bases unmatched. CDR3 sequence: CSACSGYQETQYF. CDR3 sequence (DNA): TGCAGTGCCTGTAGCGGGTATCAAGAGACCCAGTACTTC.

In this sample, this clonotype turned up many times. This chain uses TRBV24-1 with TRBJ1-1, with no clear D. CDR3 size: 13 residues. The V gene lost 8 bases and the J gene lost 1 base, with 10 bases spanning the gap. Germline V CDR1 and CDR2: KGHDR, SFDVKD. The CDR3 protein is CATTSVENTEAFF. Written as DNA, the CDR3 is TGTGCCACCACGTCGGTCGAGAACACTGAAGCTTTCTTT.

In this sample, this clonotype turned up many times. The chain is built from TRBV20-1 and TRBJ1-1, with D unresolved. V was cut by 2 bases and J by 1 base, with 11 bases left in between. The CDR3 covers 14 residues. Germline V gene lookup returns CDR1 DFQATT and CDR2 SNEGSKA (reference sequence). The chain's CDR3 is CSARMPPGNTEAFF. The DNA of the CDR3 is TGCAGTGCTAGAATGCCCCCAGGGAACACTGAAGCTTTCTTT.

The rearrangement links TRBV7-2 to TRBJ2-5; TRBD2 matches at 7 bases. V lost 4 bases, J lost 0 bases, and 8 bases stayed unmatched. Looked up from germline, CDR1 is SGHTA and CDR2 is FQGNSA. CDR3 length: 16 residues. CDR3 region: CASSWGGRTYQETQYF. The CDR3 region has the DNA TGTGCCAGCAGCTGGGGGGGACGCACTTACCAAGAGACCCAGTACTTC.

This clonotype has just one count. The rearrangement joins TRBV27 to TRBJ2-7; no clear D gene. The germline V gene has CDR1 MNHEY and CDR2 SMNVEV (reference sequence). The V end lost 5 bases, the J end lost 0 bases, and 11 bases lay between the germline ends. The CDR3 runs to 14 residues. CDR3 sequence (DNA): TGTGCCAGCAGTCTCCTCCCGGCCTCCTACGAGCAGTACTTC. Translated: CASSLLPASYEQYF.

V is TRBV12-3 or TRBV12-4 and J is TRBJ2-6; the D call may be TRBD1 or TRBD2 (5 bases each). This CDR3 has 19 amino acids. V was pared by 6 bases and J by 0 bases, with 21 bases between. The CDR3 region is CASSRDHRWGISGANVLTF. The CDR3 coding sequence is TGTGCCAGCAGCCGGGACCATCGGTGGGGAATCTCTGGGGCCAACGTCCTGACTTTC.

This clonotype occurred many times. Here the CDR3 DNA reads TGTGCCAGCAGCTTAGAACAGGACTATGGCTACACCTTC. Translated: CASSLEQDYGYTF. The chain is built from TRBV11-3 and TRBJ1-2; perhaps TRBD1 as D (5 bases). V lost 0 bases, J lost 3 bases, and 5 bases lay in between. This CDR3 is built from 13 residues. CDR1 is SGHNT and CDR2 is YENEEA in the germline V gene.

This clonotype was recorded many times. The chain is built from TRBV10-3 and TRBJ2-7, with 7 bases aligning to TRBD1. Losses at the gene ends were 6 bases for V and 2 bases for J; bases not matched to a gene: 7. The CDR3 sequence is 14 residues long. Germline-derived CDR1 and CDR2 are ENHRY and SYGVKD. CDR3 amino acids: CAIRPTGSTYEQYF. CDR3 nucleotide sequence: TGTGCCATCAGACCGACAGGGAGTACCTACGAGCAGTACTTC.